What follows are 14 T cell receptor beta chains derived from one specimen sequenced in a study of T cell repertoires in cytomegalovirus infection. Each CDR3 protein gets one entry after TCRdb re-called the reads with MiXCR. The profile shows 500,000 or so distinct CDR3 sequences, 16% of them singletons. Sequences were obtained from CD8+ T cells from PBMCs. The receptors shown here come from a human donor in good health (CMV status not recorded). Some clones in this sample may be carry-over from other donors' samples.

This clonotype was seen ten or more times. This chain links TRBV7-9 with TRBJ2-4; no clear D gene. V shed 2 bases and J shed 7 bases, with 6 bases lying between them. This CDR3 spans 12 amino acids. The germline gives CDR1 SEHNR, CDR2 FQNEAQ (reference sequence). In DNA, the CDR3 is TGTGCCAGCAGCTTAACCTCCAACATTCAGTACTTC. It translates to CASSLTSNIQYF.

Turning to this clonotype: Being one base from a much bigger clone, this may be a read error. The J gene is TRBJ2-5, the V gene TRBV10-2; 10 bases match TRBD2. The germline gives CDR1 WSHSY, CDR2 SAAADI. J was trimmed by 6 bases and V by 3 bases; bases with no gene match: 10. The CDR3 extends over 16 amino acids. CDR3: CASSDPKREGVKTQYF. DNA of the CDR3: TGCGCCAGCAGTGATCCGAAGCGGGAGGGAGTCAAGACCCAGTACTTC.

This clonotype was picked up a small number of times. CDR3 in DNA: TGTGCCAGCAGTTTAAGGGCAGGGAGCGTGGGGAGGGAGACCCAGTACTTC. It specifies CASSLRAGSVGRETQYF. The chain employs TRBV27 and TRBJ2-5; D is perhaps TRBD2 (6 bases). CDR1 is MNHEY, CDR2 SMNVEV, per germline (reference sequence). V was cut by 2 bases and J by 5 bases, with 21 bases left in between. There are 17 residues in the CDR3.

This clonotype was recorded at least ten times. V usage is TRBV12-3 or TRBV12-4 and J usage is TRBJ2-3, with D tentatively TRBD2 (5 bases). CDR3 length equals 16 residues. Trimming shortened V by 3 bases and J by 2 bases, and 15 bases separated the two germline ends. CDR3 in DNA: TGTGCCAGCAGTTTCCCCGGGGTAGCGAACACAGATACGCAGTATTTT. It yields the protein CASSFPGVANTDTQYF.

This clonotype has only a few counts. V usage is TRBV29-1 and J usage is TRBJ2-4; 7 nucleotides agree with TRBD2. V trimming: 3 bases; J trimming: 3 bases; junction bases outside the gene matches: 2. The V gene's germline CDR1 is SQVTM and CDR2 ANQGSEA. The CDR3 is made up of 13 amino acids. The CDR3 loop is CSVDAGDKNIQYF. Written as DNA, the CDR3 is TGCAGCGTTGATGCGGGAGACAAAAACATTCAGTACTTC.

This clonotype was recorded many times. The rearrangement uses TRBV5-4 and TRBJ1-1; 10 bases align to TRBD1. CDR1 is SGHNT and CDR2 is YYREEE in the germline V gene (reference sequence). Germline trimming cut 0 bases from V and 4 bases from J; bases unmatched to any gene: 3. The CDR3 covers 15 residues. As DNA, the CDR3 is TGTGCCAGCAGCTTGGGACAGGGGGCTGGCACTGAAGCTTTCTTT. It specifies CASSLGQGAGTEAFF.

This chain uses TRBV19 with TRBJ2-6; TRBD1 agrees at 7 bases. J was trimmed by 0 bases and V by 8 bases; bases with no gene match: 7. CDR3 length: 16 amino acids. Germline CDR1 LNHDA, CDR2 SQIVND (reference sequence). The CDR3 spells CASRGGHLSGANVLTF. The CDR3 bases are TGTGCCAGTCGAGGGGGCCATCTCTCTGGGGCCAACGTCCTGACTTTC.

This clonotype was recorded at least ten times. The rearrangement joins TRBV7-8 to TRBJ1-3; TRBD1 agrees at 7 bases. V gave up 5 bases and J gave up 4 bases; unmatched junction bases: 11. CDR3 size: 16 residues. Germline values: CDR1 SGHVS, CDR2 FQNEAQ. The CDR3 DNA reads TGTGCCAGCAGCAAACTCCAGGGGGAGCGGGGAAACACCATATATTTT. Translation: CASSKLQGERGNTIYF.

This clonotype showed up just a few times. The V gene is TRBV12-3 or TRBV12-4, the J gene TRBJ2-3, with 8 bases that match TRBD1. After removal of 4 bases from V and 2 bases from J, the junction contained 5 bases not matched to a gene. This CDR3 is 15 amino acids long. CDR3 region: CASSSDRDLTDTQYF. The CDR3 nucleotides are TGTGCCAGCAGTTCGGACAGGGATCTCACAGATACGCAGTATTTT.

This clonotype turned up a few times. The V call is TRBV27, the J call TRBJ1-2; the D gene is possibly TRBD1 (5 bases). The CDR3 contains 15 residues. Germline CDR1 reads MNHEY; CDR2 reads SMNVEV (reference sequence). Between the trimmed V and J ends, which lost 0 bases and 4 bases, there was a span of 12 bases. Here the CDR3 reads CASSLSGYGGYGYTF. Written as DNA, the CDR3 is TGTGCCAGCAGTTTATCAGGATATGGGGGCTATGGCTACACCTTC.

This clonotype was observed at least ten times. This chain connects TRBV7-8 to TRBJ2-3; tentatively, D is TRBD1 or TRBD2 (5 bases each). CDR1 and CDR2 from the germline V gene are SGHVS and FQNEAQ. The CDR3 contains 14 residues. Trimming removed 5 bases at V and 4 bases at J, with 13 bases between. CDR3 residues: CASSPTVGADTQYF. CDR3 coding DNA: TGTGCCAGCAGCCCCACGGTGGGGGCAGATACGCAGTATTTT.

This clonotype was seen more than once but under ten times. CDR3 protein: CASSFSGGVKNIQYF. For the CDR3, the DNA is TGTGCCAGCAGTTTTTCGGGAGGGGTCAAAAACATTCAGTACTTC. This chain uses TRBV27 with TRBJ2-4; 8 bases fit TRBD2. The CDR3 extends over 15 amino acids. J lost 3 bases, V lost 3 bases, and 4 bases had no gene match. The germline V gene has CDR1 MNHEY and CDR2 SMNVEV (reference sequence).

This chain connects TRBV27 to TRBJ2-3; a weak D match, TRBD2 (5 bases). Trimming removed 1 base from V and 6 bases from J, with 8 bases in between. There are 13 residues in the CDR3. Germline values: CDR1 MNHEY, CDR2 SMNVEV (reference sequence). CDR3 sequence: CASSLYGKDTQYF. The CDR3 DNA follows: TGTGCCAGCAGTTTATACGGGAAGGATACGCAGTATTTT.

Comment on this clonotype: A much bigger clone sits one base away, suggesting this may be a read error. Since no conserved phenylalanine or tryptophan closes the CDR3, a read error is the likely cause. V is TRBV7-4 and J is TRBJ1-2; 11 nucleotides line up with TRBD1. The germline V gene has CDR1 SGHVT and CDR2 SQSDAQ. The length of the CDR3 is 16 residues. J was trimmed by 5 bases and V by 1 base; bases with no gene match: 6. CDR3 amino acids: CASSLVGQGDLYGYTL. The DNA of the CDR3 is TGTGCCAGCAGCTTAGTGGGACAGGGGGACTTATATGGCTACACCTTG.